This TCR beta chain was recovered during a study of blood T cell repertoires in COVID-19. In assigning cohorts, the study relied on participant-reported clinical history. Method: immunoSEQ multiplex PCR; TCRdb's copy keeps in-frame clones and lacks some. The sample gives approximately 200,000 clones, 88% of which show up once; about 4% is in the top ten. The V segment lost 4 bases and the J segment 2 bases; nucleotides outside the gene matches: 9. Germline V gene sequence: CDR1 MNHEY, CDR2 SMNVEV (reference sequence). The CDR3 runs to 17 residues. Material: PBMCs or T cells enriched from blood (not recorded which). This chain links TRBV27 with TRBJ2-1, with 9 bases that match TRBD1. This receptor was taken from a woman in her thirties who had been exposed to COVID-19. The chain's CDR3 is CASSYPQGALPYNEQFF. The CDR3 DNA follows: TGTGCCAGCAGTTACCCACAGGGGGCGCTTCCCTACAATGAGCAGTTCTTC.